Following are 3 T cell receptor beta chains from one sample sequenced in a study of CD4 T cells in relation to SARS-CoV-2 and coronaviruses. Produced via immunoSEQ multiplex PCR; TCRdb's table is partial and in-frame only. In the table there are 15,000 to 20,000 clones, 70% to 80% of which are singletons. No antigen has been identified for these receptors. The unexposed donors gave CD4+ T cells in about 2011-2019, prior to COVID-19. After ten to eleven days of culture, CD4+ T cells were isolated. The specimen was CD4+ T cells from PBMCs, cultured in vitro. These receptors originate from a human donor in good health.

This chain joins TRBV19 and TRBJ2-7; D gene uncertain. From germline, CDR1 is LNHDA and CDR2 SQIVND (reference sequence). This CDR3 spans 11 amino acids. V dropped 3 bases and J dropped 3 bases, with 3 bases sitting between them. The CDR3 reads CASSIGYEQYF. Written as DNA, the CDR3 is TGTGCCAGTAGTATTGGCTACGAGCAGTACTTC.

This clone appeared a few times. The gene calls are TRBV19 and TRBJ1-1; the D is unclear. The CDR3 totals 14 residues. Deletions cut 6 bases from V and 1 base from J, with 12 bases between. CDR1 and CDR2 from the germline V gene are LNHDA and SQIVND (reference sequence). Written as DNA, the CDR3 is TGTGCCAGTAGGATCCCAGGTGGGAACACTGAAGCTTTCTTT. Protein product: CASRIPGGNTEAFF.

Here the CDR3 DNA reads TGTGCCAGCTCACCCACTAGCGTACGGGCACAAGAGACCCAGTACTTC. Its translation is CASSPTSVRAQETQYF. The V and J genes are TRBV18 and TRBJ2-5; 7 nucleotides agree with TRBD2. Trimming cost V 3 bases and J 2 bases; bases outside gene matches: 9. Germline CDR1 KGHSH, CDR2 LQKENI. This CDR3 has 16 amino acids.